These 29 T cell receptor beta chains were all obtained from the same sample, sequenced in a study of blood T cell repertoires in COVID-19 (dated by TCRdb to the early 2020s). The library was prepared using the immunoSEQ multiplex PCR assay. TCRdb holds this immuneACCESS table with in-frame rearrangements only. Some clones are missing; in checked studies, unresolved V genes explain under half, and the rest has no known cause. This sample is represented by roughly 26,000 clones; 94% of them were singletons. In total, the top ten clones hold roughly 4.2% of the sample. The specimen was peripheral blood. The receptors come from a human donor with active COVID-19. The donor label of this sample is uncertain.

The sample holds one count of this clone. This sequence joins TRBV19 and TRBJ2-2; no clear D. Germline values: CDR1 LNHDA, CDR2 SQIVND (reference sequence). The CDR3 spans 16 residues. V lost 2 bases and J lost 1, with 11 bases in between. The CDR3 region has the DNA TGTGCCAGTAGTATAAAGAGCCCGAGGAACACCGGGGAGCTGTTTTTT. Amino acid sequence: CASSIKSPRNTGELFF.

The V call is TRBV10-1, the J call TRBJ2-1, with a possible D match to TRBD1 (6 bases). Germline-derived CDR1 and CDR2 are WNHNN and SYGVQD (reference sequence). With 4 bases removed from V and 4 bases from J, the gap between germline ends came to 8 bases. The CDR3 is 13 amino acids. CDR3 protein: CASSGQVYNEQFF. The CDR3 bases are TGCGCCAGCAGTGGACAGGTGTACAATGAGCAGTTCTTC.

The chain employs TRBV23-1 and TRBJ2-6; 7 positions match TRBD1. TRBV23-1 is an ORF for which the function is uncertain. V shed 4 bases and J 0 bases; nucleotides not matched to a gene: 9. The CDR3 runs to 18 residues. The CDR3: CASSPHPRDSSGANVLTF. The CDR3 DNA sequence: TGCGCCAGCAGTCCCCACCCCCGGGACAGCTCTGGGGCCAACGTCCTGACTTTC.

The CDR3 DNA sequence: TGCGCCAGCAGCTTGGTCGGGACAGGGGGCGAAAAAAACATTCAGTACTTC. Its translation: CASSLVGTGGEKNIQYF. The J gene is TRBJ2-4, the V gene TRBV5-1, with 12 positions matching TRBD1. Germline V CDR1 and CDR2: SGHRS, YFSETQ. The CDR3 is 17 residues long. With V trimmed by 0 bases and J by 4 bases, 5 bases remained unmatched.

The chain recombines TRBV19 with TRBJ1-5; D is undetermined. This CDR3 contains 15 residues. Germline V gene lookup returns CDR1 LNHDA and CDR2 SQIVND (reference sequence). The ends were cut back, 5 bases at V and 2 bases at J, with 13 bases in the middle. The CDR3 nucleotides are TGTGCCAGTAGTGGTAACTTCGAGGGCAATCAGCCCCAGCATTTT. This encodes CASSGNFEGNQPQHF.

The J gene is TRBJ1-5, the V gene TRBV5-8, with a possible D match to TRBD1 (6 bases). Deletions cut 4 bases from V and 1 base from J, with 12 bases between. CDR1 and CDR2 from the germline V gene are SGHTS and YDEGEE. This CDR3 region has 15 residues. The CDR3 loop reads CASSPGTRSNQPQHF. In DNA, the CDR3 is TGTGCCAGCAGCCCAGGGACAAGGAGCAATCAGCCCCAGCATTTT.

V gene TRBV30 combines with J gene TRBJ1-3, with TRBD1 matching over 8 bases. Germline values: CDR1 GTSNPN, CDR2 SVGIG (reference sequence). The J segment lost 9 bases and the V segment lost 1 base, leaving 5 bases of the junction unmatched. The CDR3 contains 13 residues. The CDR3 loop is CAWSAGQGLTIYF. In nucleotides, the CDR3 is TGTGCCTGGAGTGCAGGACAGGGCCTCACCATATATTTT.

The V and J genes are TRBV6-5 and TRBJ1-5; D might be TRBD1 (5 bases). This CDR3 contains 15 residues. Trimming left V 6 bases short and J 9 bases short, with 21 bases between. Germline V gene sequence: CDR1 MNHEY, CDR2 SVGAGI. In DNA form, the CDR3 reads TGTGCCAGCAGCGCGGGACGAGCCTTAGAGGGGCCCCAGCATTTT. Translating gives CASSAGRALEGPQHF.

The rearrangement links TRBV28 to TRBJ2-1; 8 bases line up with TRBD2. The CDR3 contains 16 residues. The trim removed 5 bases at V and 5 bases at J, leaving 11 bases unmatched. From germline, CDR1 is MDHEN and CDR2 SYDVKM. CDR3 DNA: TGTGCCAGCAGTCCCCCCGGGAGGGCCCCTGACAATGAGCAGTTCTTC. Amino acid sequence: CASSPPGRAPDNEQFF.

The CDR3 here is CASSYPTGAVDSPLHF. The CDR3 DNA is TGTGCCAGCAGTTATCCGACAGGGGCAGTGGATTCACCCCTCCACTTT. The V and J genes are TRBV6-2 or TRBV6-3 and TRBJ1-6, with 8 bases that match TRBD1. Losses at the gene ends were 3 bases for V and 8 bases for J; bases not matched to a gene: 9. The CDR3 length is 16 residues. Germline V gives CDR1 MNHEY, CDR2 SVGEGT.

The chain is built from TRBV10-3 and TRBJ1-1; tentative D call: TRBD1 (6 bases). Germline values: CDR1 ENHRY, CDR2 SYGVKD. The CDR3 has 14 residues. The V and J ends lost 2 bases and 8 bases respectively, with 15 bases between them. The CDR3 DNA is TGTGCCATCAGTGAGCCGGCGGGGGCCGCGGAAGCTTTCTTT. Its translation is CAISEPAGAAEAFF.

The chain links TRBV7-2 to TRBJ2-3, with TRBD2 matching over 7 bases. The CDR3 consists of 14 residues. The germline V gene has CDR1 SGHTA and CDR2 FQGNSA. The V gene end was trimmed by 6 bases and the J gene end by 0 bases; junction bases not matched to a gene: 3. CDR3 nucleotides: TGTGCCAGCAGACCAGCGGGGAGCACAGATACGCAGTATTTT. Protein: CASRPAGSTDTQYF.

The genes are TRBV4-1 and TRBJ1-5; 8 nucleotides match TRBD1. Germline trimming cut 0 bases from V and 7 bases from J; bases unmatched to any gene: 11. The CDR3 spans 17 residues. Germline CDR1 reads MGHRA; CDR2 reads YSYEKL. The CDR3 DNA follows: TGCGCCAGCAGCCAAGAGGGAGGCAGGGGGCGAGGACAGCCCCAGCATTTT. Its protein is CASSQEGGRGRGQPQHF.

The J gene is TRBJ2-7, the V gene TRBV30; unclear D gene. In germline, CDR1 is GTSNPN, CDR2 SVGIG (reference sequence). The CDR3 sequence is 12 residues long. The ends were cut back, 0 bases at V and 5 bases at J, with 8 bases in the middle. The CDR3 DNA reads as TGTGCCTGGAGTGTTGTGCTAAACGAGCAGTACTTC. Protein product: CAWSVVLNEQYF.

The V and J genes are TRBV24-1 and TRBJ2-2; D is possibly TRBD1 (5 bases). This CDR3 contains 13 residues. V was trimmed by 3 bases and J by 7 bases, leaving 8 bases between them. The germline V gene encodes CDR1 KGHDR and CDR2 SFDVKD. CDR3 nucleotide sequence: TGTGCCACCAGTGATCAGGGTTTCGGGGAGCTGTTTTTT. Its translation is CATSDQGFGELFF.

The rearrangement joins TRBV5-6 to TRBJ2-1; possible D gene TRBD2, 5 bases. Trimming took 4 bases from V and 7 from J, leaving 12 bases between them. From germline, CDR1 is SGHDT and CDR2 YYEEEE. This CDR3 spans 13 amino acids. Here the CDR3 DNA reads TGTGCCAGCAGCAGGTTATCGGGAAATGAGCAGTTCTTC. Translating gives CASSRLSGNEQFF.

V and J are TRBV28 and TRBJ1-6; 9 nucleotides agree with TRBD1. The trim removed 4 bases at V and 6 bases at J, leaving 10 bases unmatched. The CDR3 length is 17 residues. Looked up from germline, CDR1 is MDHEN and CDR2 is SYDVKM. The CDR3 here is CASSSTGMGQGNSPLHF. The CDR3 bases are TGTGCCAGCAGTTCCACGGGGATGGGACAGGGTAATTCACCCCTCCACTTT.

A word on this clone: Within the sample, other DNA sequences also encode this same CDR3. The CDR3 reads CASSIDRNEKLFF. As DNA, the CDR3 is TGTGCCAGTAGTATCGACAGGAATGAAAAACTGTTTTTT. The chain recombines TRBV19 with TRBJ1-4; D may be TRBD1 (6 bases). In germline, CDR1 is LNHDA, CDR2 SQIVND (reference sequence). Trimming took 3 bases from V and 5 from J, leaving 7 bases between them. This CDR3 contains 13 residues.

The DNA of the CDR3 is TGTGCCTGCCCCTCTAAAAAGGGGTCAACCTACGAGCAGTACTTC. It yields the protein CACPSKKGSTYEQYF. The chain employs TRBV30 and TRBJ2-7, with D possibly being TRBD1 (5 bases). The germline V gene encodes CDR1 GTSNPN and CDR2 SVGIG (reference sequence). Trimming removed 6 bases from V and 2 bases from J, with 20 bases in between. The length of the CDR3 is 15 residues.

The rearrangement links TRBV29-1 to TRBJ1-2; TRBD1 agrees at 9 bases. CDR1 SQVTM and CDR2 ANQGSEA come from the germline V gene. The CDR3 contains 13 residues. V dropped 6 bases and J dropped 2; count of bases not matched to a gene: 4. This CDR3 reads CSVGDRANYGYTF. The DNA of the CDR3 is TGCAGCGTGGGGGACAGGGCGAACTATGGCTACACCTTC.

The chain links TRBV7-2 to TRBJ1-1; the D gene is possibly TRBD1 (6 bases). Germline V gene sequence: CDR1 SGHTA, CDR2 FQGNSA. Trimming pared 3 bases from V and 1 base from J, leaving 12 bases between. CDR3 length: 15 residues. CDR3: CASSLGGARNTEAFF. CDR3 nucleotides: TGTGCCAGCAGCTTGGGGGGGGCGCGGAACACTGAAGCTTTCTTT. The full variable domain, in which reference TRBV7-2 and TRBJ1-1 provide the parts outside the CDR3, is GAGVSQSPSNKVTEKGKDVELRCDPISGHTALYWYRQSLGQGLEFLIYFQGNSAPDKSGLPSDRFSAERTGGSVSTLTIQRTQQEDSAVYLCASSLGGARNTEAFFGQGTRLTVV.

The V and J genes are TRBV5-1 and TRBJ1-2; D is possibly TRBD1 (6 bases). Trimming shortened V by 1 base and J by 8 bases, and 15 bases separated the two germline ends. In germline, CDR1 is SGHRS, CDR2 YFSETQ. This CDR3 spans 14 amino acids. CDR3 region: CASSLLSGEGGYTF. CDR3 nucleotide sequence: TGCGCCAGCAGCTTGCTCTCAGGGGAGGGGGGCTACACCTTC.

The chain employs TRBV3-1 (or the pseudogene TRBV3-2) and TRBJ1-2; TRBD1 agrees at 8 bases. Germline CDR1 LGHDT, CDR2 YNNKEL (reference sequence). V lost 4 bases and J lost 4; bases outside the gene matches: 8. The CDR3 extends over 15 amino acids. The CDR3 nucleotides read TGTGCCAGCAGCCCAGGACAGGGACCAGCCTATGGCTACACCTTC. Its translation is CASSPGQGPAYGYTF.

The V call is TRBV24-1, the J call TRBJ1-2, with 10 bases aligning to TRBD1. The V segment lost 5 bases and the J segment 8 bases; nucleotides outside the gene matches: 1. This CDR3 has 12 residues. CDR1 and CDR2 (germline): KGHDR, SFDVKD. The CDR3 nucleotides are TGTGCCACCAGTGGGACAGGGGGAGGCTACACCTTC. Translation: CATSGTGGGYTF.

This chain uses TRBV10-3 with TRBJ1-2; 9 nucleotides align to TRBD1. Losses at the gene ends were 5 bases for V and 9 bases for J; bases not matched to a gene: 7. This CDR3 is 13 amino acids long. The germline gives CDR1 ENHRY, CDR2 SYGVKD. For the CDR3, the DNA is TGTGCCATCAGTCTACAGGGGGCGGTCAGCTACACCTTC. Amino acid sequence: CAISLQGAVSYTF.

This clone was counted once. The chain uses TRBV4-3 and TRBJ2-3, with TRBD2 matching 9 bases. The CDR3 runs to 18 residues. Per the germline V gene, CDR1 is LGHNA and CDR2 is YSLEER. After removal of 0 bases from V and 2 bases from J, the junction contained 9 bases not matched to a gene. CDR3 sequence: CASSQEGRAGGYTDTQYF. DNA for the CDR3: TGCGCCAGCAGCCAAGAGGGGAGAGCGGGGGGTTACACAGATACGCAGTATTTT.

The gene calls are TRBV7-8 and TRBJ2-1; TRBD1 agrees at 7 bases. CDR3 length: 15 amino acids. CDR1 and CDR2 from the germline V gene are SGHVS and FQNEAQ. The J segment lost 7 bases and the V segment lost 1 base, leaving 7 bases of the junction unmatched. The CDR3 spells CASSLEQGQWNEQFF. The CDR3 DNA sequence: TGTGCCAGCAGCTTAGAACAGGGGCAGTGGAATGAGCAGTTCTTC.

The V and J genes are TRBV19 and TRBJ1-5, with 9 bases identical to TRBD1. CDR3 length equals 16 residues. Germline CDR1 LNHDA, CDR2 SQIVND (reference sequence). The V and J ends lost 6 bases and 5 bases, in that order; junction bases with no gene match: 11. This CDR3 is CASSQEGQGGYQPQHF. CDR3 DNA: TGTGCCAGTAGCCAGGAGGGACAGGGTGGGTATCAGCCCCAGCATTTT.

CDR3 DNA: TGTGCAAGTCGCTTAGAGGCTAGCGGGGGGCTGAATACGCAGTATTTT. Residues: CASRLEASGGLNTQYF. The rearrangement joins TRBV12-2 to TRBJ2-3; the listed D gene, TRBD2, was not tested against the DNA. TRBV12-2 counts as a pseudogene. The CDR3 has 16 residues.